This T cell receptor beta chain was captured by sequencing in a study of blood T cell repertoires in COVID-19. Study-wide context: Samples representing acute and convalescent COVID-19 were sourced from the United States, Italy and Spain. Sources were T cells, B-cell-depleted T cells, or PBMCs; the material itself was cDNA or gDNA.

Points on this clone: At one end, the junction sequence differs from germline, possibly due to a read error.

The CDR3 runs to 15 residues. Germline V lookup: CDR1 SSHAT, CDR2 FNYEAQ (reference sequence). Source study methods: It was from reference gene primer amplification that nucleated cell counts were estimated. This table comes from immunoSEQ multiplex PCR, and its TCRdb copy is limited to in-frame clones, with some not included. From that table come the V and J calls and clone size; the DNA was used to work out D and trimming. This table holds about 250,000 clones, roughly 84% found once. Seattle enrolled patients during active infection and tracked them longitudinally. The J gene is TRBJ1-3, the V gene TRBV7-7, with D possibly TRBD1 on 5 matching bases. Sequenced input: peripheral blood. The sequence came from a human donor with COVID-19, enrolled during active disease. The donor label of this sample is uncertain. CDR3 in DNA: TGTGCTAGCAGCTCAGCTCAGGGATCCGGAAACACCATATATTTT. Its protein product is CASSSAQGSGNTIYF.